This T cell receptor beta chain comes out of a study of sequential checkpoint blockade in melanoma (dated by TCRdb to between 2018 and 2021). Study-wide context: Patients were assigned by 1:1 randomization to either first-line nivolumab followed by ipilimumab (arm A) or ipilimumab followed by nivolumab (arm B). Maintenance nivolumab came after each of the two trial sequences. Overall results and qualifications from the work: The model for predicting response that combines TCR metrics with mutation burden needs to be validated in larger, independent patient cohorts.

CDR1 is given as SEHNR and CDR2 as FQNEAQ, both from the germline V gene (reference sequence). The junction shows trimming of 4 bases on V and 9 bases on J, and the gene matches do not reach 14 bases of it. There are 15 amino acids in the CDR3, from cysteine to phenylalanine inclusive. This entry keeps only the CDR3 DNA: 45 bases, framed from base 1. This clone was seen a few times. Its antigen is not yet known. Base qualities are not provided; no much larger clone lies one nucleotide away. The sample's treatment or condition label, in plain terms: randomized to nivolumab then ipilimumab (arm A) or the reverse (arm B). No trial patient had received prior DNA-damaging chemotherapy. Thawed PBMCs were sorted on a FACS Aria II flow cytometer to isolate live CD3+CD8+ cells negative for CD19 and CD56. Samples were obtained from patients with melanoma enrolled in CheckMate 064, a randomized, open-label phase II trial of sequential checkpoint blockade. Peripheral blood mononuclear cells were collected by leukapheresis, purified with Ficoll-Paque, and frozen in human serum with approximately 10% DMSO. Right after sorting, the blood CD3+CD8+ cells were verified to be >95% pure, and DNA extraction followed.

The immunoSEQ Assay was used to immunosequence TCRbeta CDR3 regions from genomic DNA. Genomic DNA was amplified by bias-controlled multiplex PCR before high-throughput sequencing. The source study handled its data this way. To quantify the absolute abundance of each unique TCRbeta CDR3 region, the sequences were collapsed and filtered. Clonality, defined as 1 minus Pielou's evenness, was calculated using productive rearrangements only. A previously published method was used to identify clones with significantly greater frequencies in on-treatment samples than in baseline samples. As stored in TCRdb, this immuneACCESS dataset retains in-frame rearrangements with V and J assigned. A fraction of the clones does not appear; measured against another copy, unresolved V genes explain less than half of the discrepancy, and the remainder lacks a known reason. The DNA gave D and trimming, while V, J and clone size come from that table. The sample contains 10,000 or so clones, 60% to 80% of them found a single time. About 28% of the sample comes from the top ten.

The material sequenced was CD8+ T cells sorted from blood (inferred from file names), taken from a patient given nivolumab and ipilimumab in sequence. The receptor chain draws on TRBV7-9 and TRBJ2-7; TRBD1 agrees with 8 junctional bases. The source is a human donor with melanoma. The encoded CDR3 is CASSSHTGTGPWQYF. The base sequence is TGTGCCAGCAGCTCGCACACCGGGACAGGTCCCTGGCAGTACTTC.